This entry features one T cell receptor beta chain sequence. Its antigen is not known. These data come from a study of cytomegalovirus exposure and HLA in healthy donors. On the study more broadly: Among the 398 genotyped donors, just over 80% were placed in the Caucasian-associated ancestry cluster.

The PCR ran on 60 Vbeta and 13 Jbeta primers. Generated by immunoSEQ multiplex PCR, the TCRdb table keeps only in-frame clones and is missing some. The sample holds under 130,000 clones, 55% to 65% seen once. Between the trimmed V and J ends, which lost 2 bases and 9 bases, there was a span of 11 bases. Germline CDR1 reads MNHNS; CDR2 reads SASEGT. The length of the CDR3 is 13 residues. The study's findings and limits: Immune exposure data for these donors was limited to CMV serostatus.

This receptor was obtained from a man aged 30-40 years in good health and CMV-seropositive. The chain employs TRBV6-1 and TRBJ1-5, with a weak D call TRBD1 (5 bases). Specimen: PBMCs. As DNA, the CDR3 is TGTGCCAGCAGTGAACTTTCAGGGCTGCCCCAGCATTTT. Protein sequence: CASSELSGLPQHF.